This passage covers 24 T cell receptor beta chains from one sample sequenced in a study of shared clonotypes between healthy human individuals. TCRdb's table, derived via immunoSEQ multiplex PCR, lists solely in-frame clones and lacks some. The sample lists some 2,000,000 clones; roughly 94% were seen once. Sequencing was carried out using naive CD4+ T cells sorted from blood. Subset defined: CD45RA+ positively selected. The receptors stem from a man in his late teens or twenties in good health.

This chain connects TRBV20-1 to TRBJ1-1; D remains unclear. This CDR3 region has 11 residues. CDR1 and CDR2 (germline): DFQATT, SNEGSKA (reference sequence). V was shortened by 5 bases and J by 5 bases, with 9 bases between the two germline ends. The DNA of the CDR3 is TGCAGTGCTCTCCGGCGGACTGAAGCTTTCTTT. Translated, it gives CSALRRTEAFF.

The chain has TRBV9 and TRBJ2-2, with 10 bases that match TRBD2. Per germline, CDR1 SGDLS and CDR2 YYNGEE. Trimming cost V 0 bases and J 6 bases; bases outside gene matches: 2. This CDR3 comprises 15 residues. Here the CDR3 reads CASSVGTSGAGELFF. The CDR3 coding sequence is TGTGCCAGCAGCGTAGGAACTAGCGGGGCCGGGGAGCTGTTTTTT.

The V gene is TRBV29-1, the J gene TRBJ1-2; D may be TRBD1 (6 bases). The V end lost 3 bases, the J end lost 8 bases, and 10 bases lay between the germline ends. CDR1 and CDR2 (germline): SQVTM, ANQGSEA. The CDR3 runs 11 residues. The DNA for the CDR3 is TGCAGCGTTGAGACAGGAGGAGGCTACACCTTC. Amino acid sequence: CSVETGGGYTF. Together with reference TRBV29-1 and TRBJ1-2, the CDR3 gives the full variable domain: SAVISQKPSRDICQRGTSLTIQCQVDSQVTMMFWYRQQPGQSLTLIATANQGSEATYESGFVIDKFPISRPNLTFSTLTVSNMSPEDSSIYLCSVETGGGYTFGSGTRLTVV.

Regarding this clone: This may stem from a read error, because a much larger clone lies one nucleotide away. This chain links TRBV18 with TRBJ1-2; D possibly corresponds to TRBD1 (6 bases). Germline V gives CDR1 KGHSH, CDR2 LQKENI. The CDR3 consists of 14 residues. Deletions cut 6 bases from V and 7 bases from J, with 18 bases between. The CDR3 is CASSPGEQGGGYTF. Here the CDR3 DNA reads TGTGCCAGCTCCCCTGGAGAACAGGGAGGTGGCTACACCTTC.

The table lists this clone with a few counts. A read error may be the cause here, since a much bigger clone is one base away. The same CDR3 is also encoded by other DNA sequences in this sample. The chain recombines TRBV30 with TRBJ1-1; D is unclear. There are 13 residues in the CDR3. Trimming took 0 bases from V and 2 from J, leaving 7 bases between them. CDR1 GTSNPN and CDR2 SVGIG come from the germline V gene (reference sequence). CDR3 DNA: TGTGCCTGGAGTGTACGGGGAAACACTGAAGCTTTCTTT. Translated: CAWSVRGNTEAFF.

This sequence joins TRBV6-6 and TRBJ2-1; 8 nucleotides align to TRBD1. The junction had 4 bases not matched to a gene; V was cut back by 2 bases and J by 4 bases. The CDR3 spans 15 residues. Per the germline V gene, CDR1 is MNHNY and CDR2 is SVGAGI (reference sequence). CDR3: CASSYGQGRYNEQFF. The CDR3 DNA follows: TGTGCCAGCAGTTACGGACAGGGCCGATACAATGAGCAGTTCTTC.

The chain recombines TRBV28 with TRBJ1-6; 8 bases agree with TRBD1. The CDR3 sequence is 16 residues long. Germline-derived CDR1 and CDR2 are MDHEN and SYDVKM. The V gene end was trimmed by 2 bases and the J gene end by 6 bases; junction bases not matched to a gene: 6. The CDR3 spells CASSLIPGGFNSPLHF. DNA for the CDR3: TGTGCCAGCAGTTTAATTCCAGGGGGCTTTAATTCACCCCTCCACTTT. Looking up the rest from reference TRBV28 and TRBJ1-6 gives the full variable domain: DVKVTQSSRYLVKRTGEKVFLECVQDMDHENMFWYRQDPGLGLRLIYFSYDVKMKEKGDIPEGYSVSREKKERFSLILESASTNQTSMYLCASSLIPGGFNSPLHFGNGTRLTVT.

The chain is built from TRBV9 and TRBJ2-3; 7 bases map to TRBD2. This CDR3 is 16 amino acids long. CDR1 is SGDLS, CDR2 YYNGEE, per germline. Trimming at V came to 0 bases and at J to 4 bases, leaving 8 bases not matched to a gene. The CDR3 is CASSVVSGTVADTQYF. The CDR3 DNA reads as TGTGCCAGCAGCGTAGTAAGCGGGACGGTGGCAGATACGCAGTATTTT.

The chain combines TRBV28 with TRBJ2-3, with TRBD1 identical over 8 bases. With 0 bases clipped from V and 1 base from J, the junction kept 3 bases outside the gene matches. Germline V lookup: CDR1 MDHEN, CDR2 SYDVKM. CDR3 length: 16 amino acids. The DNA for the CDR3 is TGTGCCAGCAGTTTATGGGGGACAGGCGGCACAGATACGCAGTATTTT. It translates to CASSLWGTGGTDTQYF.

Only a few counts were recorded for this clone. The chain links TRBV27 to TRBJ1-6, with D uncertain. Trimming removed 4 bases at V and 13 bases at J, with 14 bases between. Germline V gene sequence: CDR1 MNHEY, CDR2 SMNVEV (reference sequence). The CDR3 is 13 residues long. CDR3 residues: CASSSQAPGPLHF. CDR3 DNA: TGTGCCAGCAGTTCTCAGGCTCCGGGGCCCCTCCACTTT.

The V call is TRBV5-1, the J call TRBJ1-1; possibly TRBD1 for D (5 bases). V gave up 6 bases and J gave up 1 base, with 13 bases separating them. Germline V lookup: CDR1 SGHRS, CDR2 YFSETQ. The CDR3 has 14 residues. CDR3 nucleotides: TGCGCCAGCACTCTTGGGGCACAGAACACTGAAGCTTTCTTT. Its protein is CASTLGAQNTEAFF.

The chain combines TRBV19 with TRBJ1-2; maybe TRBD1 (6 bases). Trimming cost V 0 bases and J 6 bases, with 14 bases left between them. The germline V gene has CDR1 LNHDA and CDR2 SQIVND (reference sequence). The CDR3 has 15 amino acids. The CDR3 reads CASSIESRQGNGYTF. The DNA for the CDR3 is TGTGCCAGTAGTATAGAGTCCAGGCAGGGGAATGGCTACACCTTC.

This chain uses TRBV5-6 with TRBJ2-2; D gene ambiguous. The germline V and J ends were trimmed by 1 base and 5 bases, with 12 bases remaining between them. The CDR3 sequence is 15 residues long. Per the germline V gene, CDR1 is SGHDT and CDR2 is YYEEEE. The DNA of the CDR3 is TGTGCCAGCAGCTTGCTAACAGCTGAGACCGGGGAGCTGTTTTTT. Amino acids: CASSLLTAETGELFF.

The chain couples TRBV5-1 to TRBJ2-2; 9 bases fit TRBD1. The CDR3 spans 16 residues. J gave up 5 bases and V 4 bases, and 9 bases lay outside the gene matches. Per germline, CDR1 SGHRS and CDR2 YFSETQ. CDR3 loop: CASSPGRQGGTGELFF. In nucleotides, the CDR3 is TGCGCCAGCAGCCCGGGGCGACAGGGGGGAACCGGGGAGCTGTTTTTT.

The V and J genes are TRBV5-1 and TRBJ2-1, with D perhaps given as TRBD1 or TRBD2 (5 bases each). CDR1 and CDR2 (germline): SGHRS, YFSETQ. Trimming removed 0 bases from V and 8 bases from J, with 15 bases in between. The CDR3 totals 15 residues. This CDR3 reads CASSLAGTALHEQFF. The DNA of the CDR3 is TGCGCCAGCAGCTTGGCGGGGACGGCTCTCCATGAGCAGTTCTTC.

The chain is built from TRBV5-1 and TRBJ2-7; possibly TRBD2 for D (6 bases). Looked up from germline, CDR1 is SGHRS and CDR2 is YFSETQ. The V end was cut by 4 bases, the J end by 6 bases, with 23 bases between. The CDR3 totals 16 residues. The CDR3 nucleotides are TGCGCCAGCAGCAGCGGGCAGCCCCTCGGCTTCGGCGAGCAGTACTTC. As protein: CASSSGQPLGFGEQYF.

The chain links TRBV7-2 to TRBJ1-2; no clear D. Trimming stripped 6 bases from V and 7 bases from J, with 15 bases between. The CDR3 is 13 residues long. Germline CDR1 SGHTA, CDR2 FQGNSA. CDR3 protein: CASSYSAGGGYTF. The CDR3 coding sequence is TGTGCCAGCAGTTATTCAGCAGGCGGTGGCTACACCTTC.

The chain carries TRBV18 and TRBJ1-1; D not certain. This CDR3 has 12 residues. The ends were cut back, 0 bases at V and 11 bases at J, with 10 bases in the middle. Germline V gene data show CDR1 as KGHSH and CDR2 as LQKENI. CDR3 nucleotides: TGTGCCAGCTCACCACCGGAAGGGAGGGCTTTCTTT. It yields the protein CASSPPEGRAFF.

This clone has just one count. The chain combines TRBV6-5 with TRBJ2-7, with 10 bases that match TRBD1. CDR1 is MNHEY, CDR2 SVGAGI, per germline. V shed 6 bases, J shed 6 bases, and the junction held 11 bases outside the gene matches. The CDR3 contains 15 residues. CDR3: CASRVLGQGDTEQYF. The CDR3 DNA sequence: TGTGCCAGCAGGGTTCTTGGACAGGGGGATACCGAGCAGTACTTC.

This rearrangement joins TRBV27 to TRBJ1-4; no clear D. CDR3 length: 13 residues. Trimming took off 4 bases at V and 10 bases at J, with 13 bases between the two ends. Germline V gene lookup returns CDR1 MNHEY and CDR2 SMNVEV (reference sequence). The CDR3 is CASSSSRNGKLFF. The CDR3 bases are TGTGCCAGCAGTTCATCCAGAAACGGAAAACTGTTTTTT.

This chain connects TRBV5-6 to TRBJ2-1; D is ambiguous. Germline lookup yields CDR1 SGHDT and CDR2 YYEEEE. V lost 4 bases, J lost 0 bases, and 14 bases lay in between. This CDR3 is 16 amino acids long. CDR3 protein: CASSLEVKASYNEQFF. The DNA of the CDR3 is TGTGCCAGCAGCCTGGAAGTGAAAGCCTCCTACAATGAGCAGTTCTTC.

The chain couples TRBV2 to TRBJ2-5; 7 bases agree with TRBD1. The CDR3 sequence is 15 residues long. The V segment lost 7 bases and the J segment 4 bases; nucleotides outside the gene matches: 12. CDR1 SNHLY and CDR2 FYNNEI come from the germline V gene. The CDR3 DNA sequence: TGTGCCAGCACCTTTGAGGTGGCAGGGGGAGAGACCCAGTACTTC. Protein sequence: CASTFEVAGGETQYF.

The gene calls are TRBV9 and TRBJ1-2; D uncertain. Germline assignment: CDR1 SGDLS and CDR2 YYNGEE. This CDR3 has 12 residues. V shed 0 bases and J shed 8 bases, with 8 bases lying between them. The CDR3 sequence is CASSVDTWGYTF. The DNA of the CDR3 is TGTGCCAGCAGCGTAGATACGTGGGGCTACACCTTC.

The CDR3 reads CASSVEAGAQNEAFF. CDR3 DNA: TGTGCCAGCAGCGTAGAGGCTGGGGCGCAAAATGAAGCTTTCTTT. V is TRBV9 and J is TRBJ1-1; weak D call: TRBD1 (5 bases). V lost 0 bases and J lost 7, with 16 bases in between. This CDR3 contains 15 residues. Germline CDR1 SGDLS, CDR2 YYNGEE.